These T cell receptor beta chains were read from a single sample in a study of blood T cell repertoires in COVID-19. Assay: immunoSEQ multiplex PCR; the TCRdb copy retains only in-frame clones and omits some. The sample shows about 150,000 clones, roughly four fifths of them seen only once. The sample was peripheral blood. The receptor set was obtained from a woman aged 60-75 years with COVID-19, enrolled during active disease. Each CDR3 is given with its conserved first and last residue. Size values are once, few and many counts, or a class for expanded clones, and some rows have none.

>TRBV5-1|TRBJ1-4|few
CASSSPGKNEKLFF
>TRBV9|TRBJ2-5|.
CASSRDRGSETQYF
>TRBV5-1|TRBJ1-1|.
CASSYGQTNTEAFF
>TRBV3-1/TRBV3-2|TRBJ1-1|.
CASSPSMNTEAFF
>TRBV11-3|TRBJ2-2|.
CASSSYSGGATGELFF
>TRBV3-1/TRBV3-2|TRBJ1-3|.
CASSQDRDSPGNTIYF
>TRBV28|TRBJ2-1|.
CASSLFVSGGSNEQFF
>TRBV9|TRBJ2-1|few
CASSARGEYNEQFF
>TRBV7-9|TRBJ1-2|.
CASSLGGRGYGYTF
>TRBV5-5|TRBJ2-2|.
CASSATGNAGELFF
>TRBV7-8|TRBJ1-1|.
CASKKGVIGTEAFF
>TRBV7-9|TRBJ2-1|.
CASSSQYFSYNEQFF
>TRBV27|TRBJ1-1|.
CASSFRTGTSEAFF
>TRBV6-5|TRBJ2-3|.
CASSGIGTDTQYF
>TRBV6-5|TRBJ2-6|.
CAAGVGGANVLTF
>TRBV5-1|TRBJ2-1|.
CASSLVQGYNEQFF
>TRBV11-3|TRBJ1-1|.
CASSLGGDLEAFF
>TRBV7-9|TRBJ1-5|.
CASSSSGGGQPQHF
>TRBV19|TRBJ2-7|.
CASSPPGQTPYEQYF
>TRBV7-9|TRBJ2-1|.
CASSLLAGGYEQFF
>TRBV7-2|TRBJ2-1|few
CASSQAGAFYNEQFF
>TRBV10-1|TRBJ2-2|.
CASSFTSGELFF
>TRBV18|TRBJ1-1|.
CASSPMGTGGGKDEAFF
>TRBV6-5|TRBJ1-5|.
CASSLTSDQPQHF
>TRBV29-1|TRBJ1-2|.
CSVDRGSDGYTF
>TRBV7-9|TRBJ2-3|.
CASGLAGSDTQYF
>TRBV3-1/TRBV3-2|TRBJ2-7|.
CASSQRHTGDEQYF
>TRBV6-5|TRBJ1-3|.
CASSPRFSGNTIYF
>TRBV10-3|TRBJ1-2|.
CAISGQGAALGGYTF
>TRBV7-3|TRBJ2-5|once
CASSDYAVVAEETQYF
>TRBV5-5|TRBJ1-5|.
CASSLGGSNQPQHF